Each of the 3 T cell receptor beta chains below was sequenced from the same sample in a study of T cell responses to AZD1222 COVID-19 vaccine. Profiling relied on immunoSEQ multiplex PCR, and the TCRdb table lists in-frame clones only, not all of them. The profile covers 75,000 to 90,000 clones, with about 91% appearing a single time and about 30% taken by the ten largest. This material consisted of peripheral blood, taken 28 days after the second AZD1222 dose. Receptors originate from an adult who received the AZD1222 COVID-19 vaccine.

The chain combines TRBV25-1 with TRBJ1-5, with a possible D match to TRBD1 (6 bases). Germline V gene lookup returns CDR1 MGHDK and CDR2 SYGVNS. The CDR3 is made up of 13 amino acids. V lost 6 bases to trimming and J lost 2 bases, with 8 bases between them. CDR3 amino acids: CASSRTGNQPQHF. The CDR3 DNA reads TGTGCCAGCAGCCGGACAGGCAATCAGCCCCAGCATTTT.

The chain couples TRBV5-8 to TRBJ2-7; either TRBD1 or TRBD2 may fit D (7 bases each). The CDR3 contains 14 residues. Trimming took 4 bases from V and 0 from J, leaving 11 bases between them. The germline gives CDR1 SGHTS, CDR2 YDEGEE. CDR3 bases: TGTGCCAGCAGCCCAGGGGGGGGCTCCTACGAGCAGTACTTC. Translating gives CASSPGGGSYEQYF.

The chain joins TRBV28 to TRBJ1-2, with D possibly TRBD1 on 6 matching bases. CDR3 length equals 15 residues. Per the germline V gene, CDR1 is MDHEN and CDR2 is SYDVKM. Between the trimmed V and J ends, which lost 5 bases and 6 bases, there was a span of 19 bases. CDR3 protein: CASSTRLTGNNGYTF. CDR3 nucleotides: TGTGCCAGCAGTACCCGATTGACAGGCAACAATGGCTACACCTTC.